Listed below are T cell receptor beta chains from one sample, sequenced in a study of blood T cell repertoires in COVID-19. Profiled with immunoSEQ multiplex PCR; TCRdb holds only in-frame clones, not every one. The sample contains 150,000 to 200,000 clones, roughly nine tenths of which appear only once. The specimen was PBMCs or T cells enriched from blood (not recorded which). The receptors come from a woman under 30 who had recovered from COVID-19. Both conserved end residues are part of each CDR3. Fields, in order: clone size, V gene, D gene, J gene, CDR3 protein, CDR3 DNA. D genes are given only for firm matches. Size tells how often a clone was seen (once, few, many) or the class of an expanded clone, and some rows leave it out.

-	TRBV20-1	TRBD2	TRBJ2-5	CSASTGTSLETQYF	TGCAGTGCCAGTACCGGGACTAGCTTAGAGACCCAGTACTTC
few	TRBV28	TRBD2	TRBJ2-7	CASSFGTSGGSYEQYF	TGTGCCAGCAGTTTTGGGACTAGCGGGGGCTCCTACGAGCAGTACTTC
few	TRBV28	-	TRBJ1-1	CASSYPDSLNTEAFF	TGTGCCAGCAGCTACCCGGACAGCTTGAACACTGAAGCTTTCTTT
-	TRBV24-1	-	TRBJ1-2	CATSDGVLNGYTF	TGTGCCACCAGTGACGGGGTACTAAATGGCTACACCTTC
-	TRBV18	-	TRBJ1-4	CASSNGAGSNEKLFF	TGTGCCAGCTCAAATGGCGCAGGGTCAAATGAAAAACTGTTTTTT
-	TRBV28	-	TRBJ2-1	CASSSSAGVGPFF	TGTGCCAGCAGCTCGTCTGCAGGGGTGGGACCTTTCTTC
-	TRBV28	TRBD1	TRBJ1-2	CASSGTVYGYTF	TGTGCCAGCAGTGGGACAGTCTATGGCTACACCTTC
-	TRBV30	-	TRBJ2-2	CAWSTKRDTGELFF	TGTGCCTGGAGCACGAAAAGAGACACCGGGGAGCTGTTTTTT
-	TRBV30	-	TRBJ2-7	CAWSSTGHEQYF	TGTGCCTGGAGTAGCACAGGGCACGAGCAGTACTTC
-	TRBV28	-	TRBJ1-2	CASSPAEGGDWYGYTF	TGTGCCAGCAGCCCCGCGGAGGGGGGGGACTGGTATGGCTACACCTTC
-	TRBV5-6	TRBD1	TRBJ1-4	CASSLAGTGGNEKLFF	TGTGCCAGCAGCTTGGCTGGGACAGGGGGTAATGAAAAACTGTTTTTT
-	TRBV5-4	TRBD1	TRBJ1-2	CASSRRDRGYGYTF	TGTGCCAGCAGCCGCCGAGACAGGGGTTATGGCTACACCTTC
few	TRBV19	TRBD1	TRBJ2-1	CASSPGGRGNEQFF	TGTGCCAGTAGTCCAGGGGGTCGGGGCAATGAGCAGTTCTTC
-	TRBV2	TRBD1	TRBJ2-2	CASEGARTGELFF	TGTGCCAGCGAGGGGGCGCGGACCGGGGAGCTGTTTTTT
once	TRBV14	-	TRBJ1-4	CAKIRELEKLFF	TGTGCCAAAATCCGGGAGCTAGAAAAACTGTTTTTT
-	TRBV5-1	-	TRBJ1-2	CASSLGQEGYGYTF	TGCGCCAGCAGCTTGGGGCAGGAAGGCTATGGCTACACCTTC
-	TRBV10-1	TRBD2	TRBJ2-2	CASSGGGTENTGELFF	TGCGCCAGCAGTGGGGGGGGGACGGAGAACACCGGGGAGCTGTTTTTT
-	TRBV19	TRBD1	TRBJ1-2	CASSIETGEHGYTF	TGTGCCAGTAGTATAGAGACAGGGGAACATGGCTACACCTTC
-	TRBV20-1	-	TRBJ2-7	CSAREGGEQYF	TGCAGTGCTAGAGAGGGGGGCGAGCAGTACTTC
-	TRBV10-3	-	TRBJ1-1	CAIRRGLDRTEAFF	TGTGCCATCAGGCGCGGCTTGGATCGCACTGAAGCTTTCTTT
-	TRBV6-1	-	TRBJ2-3	CASSENFGGPDTQYF	TGTGCCAGCAGTGAAAATTTCGGGGGGCCAGATACGCAGTATTTT
-	TRBV27	TRBD1	TRBJ1-6	CASRPTNRGLPLHF	TGTGCCAGCAGGCCAACTAACAGGGGTTTGCCCCTCCACTTT
-	TRBV21-1	-	TRBJ2-1	CASSGDSNEQFF	TGTGCCAGCAGCGGGGACTCCAATGAGCAGTTCTTC
-	TRBV30	-	TRBJ1-1	CAWSDGQMTEAFF	TGTGCCTGGAGTGACGGACAGATGACTGAAGCTTTCTTT
few	TRBV7-6	-	TRBJ2-7	CASSLAGTYEQYF	TGTGCCAGCAGCTTGGCGGGGACCTACGAGCAGTACTTC
-	TRBV30	TRBD1	TRBJ2-7	CAWSGTGGGQYF	TGTGCCTGGAGTGGAACAGGGGGAGGGCAGTACTTC
-	TRBV12-3/TRBV12-4	-	TRBJ1-6	CASSFRQDSPLHF	TGTGCCAGCAGTTTCCGTCAGGATTCACCCCTCCACTTT
-	TRBV6-5	TRBD1	TRBJ2-1	CASSYSDRGGNEQFF	TGTGCCAGCAGTTACTCCGACAGGGGGGGGAATGAGCAGTTCTTC
-	TRBV5-1	TRBD1	TRBJ1-3	CASSPTGSGNTIYF	TGCGCCAGCAGCCCGACAGGGTCTGGAAACACCATATATTTT
-	TRBV28	-	TRBJ1-5	CASSLGTLRWNQPQHF	TGTGCCAGCAGTTTAGGTACCCTCAGGTGGAATCAGCCCCAGCATTTT
-	TRBV5-6	-	TRBJ1-2	CASSLLDSYGYTF	TGTGCCAGCAGCTTACTCGACAGTTATGGCTACACCTTC
-	TRBV5-1	-	TRBJ2-1	CASSFVGDNEQFF	TGCGCCAGCAGCTTTGTAGGAGACAATGAGCAGTTCTTC
few	TRBV27	-	TRBJ2-2	CASSLGQGTGELFF	TGTGCCAGCAGTTTAGGGCAGGGGACCGGGGAGCTGTTTTTT
-	TRBV21-1	-	TRBJ1-1	CASSKVGSRGRAEAFF	TGTGCCAGCAGCAAAGTCGGGTCTAGGGGGAGGGCTGAAGCTTTCTTT
-	TRBV7-9	TRBD1	TRBJ1-5	CASSSTGTGSQPQHF	TGTGCCAGCAGCTCAACCGGGACAGGGTCTCAGCCCCAGCATTTT
-	TRBV27	-	TRBJ1-2	CASSLSVQGPNYGYTF	TGTGCCAGCAGTTTATCGGTCCAGGGCCCTAACTATGGCTACACCTTC
-	TRBV5-1	TRBD1	TRBJ1-1	CASSWTGADTEAFF	TGCGCCAGCAGCTGGACAGGGGCCGACACTGAAGCTTTCTTT
-	TRBV5-4	TRBD2	TRBJ2-3	CASSPKLAGTSGDTQYF	TGTGCCAGCAGCCCCAAACTAGCGGGGACTAGCGGGGATACGCAGTATTTT
-	TRBV4-2	-	TRBJ1-5	CASSQDPPGNNRVQPQHF	TGTGCCAGCAGCCAAGATCCCCCTGGGAATAACAGGGTTCAGCCCCAGCATTTT
-	TRBV3-1/TRBV3-2	-	TRBJ2-2	CASSQLARSNTGELFF	TGTGCCAGCAGCCAGCTAGCAAGGTCGAACACCGGGGAGCTGTTTTTT
-	TRBV6-5	TRBD2	TRBJ2-7	CASRAGGNEQYF	TGTGCCAGCCGGGCGGGGGGGAACGAGCAGTACTTC
-	TRBV10-3	-	TRBJ1-1	CAISPGLLLLNTEAFF	TGTGCCATCAGTCCGGGACTGTTGTTGTTGAACACTGAAGCTTTCTTT
-	TRBV12-3/TRBV12-4	-	TRBJ1-2	CASSQQGDGYTF	TGTGCCAGCAGTCAACAGGGCGACGGCTACACCTTC
-	TRBV5-6	-	TRBJ2-4	CASSLVPRGSGDIQYF	TGTGCCAGCAGCTTGGTTCCACGGGGGTCGGGAGACATTCAGTACTTC
-	TRBV6-5	-	TRBJ2-4	CASSRDVAKNIQYF	TGTGCCAGCAGCAGGGATGTAGCCAAAAACATTCAGTACTTC
-	TRBV18	-	TRBJ1-3	CASSPDLRQGGDTIYF	TGTGCCAGCTCACCGGACCTCCGCCAGGGTGGTGACACCATATATTTT
-	TRBV7-9	-	TRBJ1-1	CASSLVAGEAFF	TGTGCCAGCAGCTTAGTGGCGGGTGAAGCTTTCTTT
-	TRBV30	-	TRBJ1-1	CAWSKTRRYTEAFF	TGTGCCTGGAGTAAAACCAGGAGGTACACTGAAGCTTTCTTT
-	TRBV6-5	-	TRBJ1-1	CASSYLGGTTEAFF	TGTGCCAGCAGTTACCTCGGGGGGACCACTGAAGCTTTCTTT
once	TRBV28	TRBD2	TRBJ2-1	CASSPLAGGPSSYNEQFF	TGTGCCAGCAGTCCTCTAGCGGGGGGTCCTAGCTCCTACAATGAGCAGTTCTTC
-	TRBV11-3	-	TRBJ1-1	CASSFSGDLTEAFF	TGTGCCAGCAGCTTCTCGGGGGATCTTACTGAAGCTTTCTTT
-	TRBV29-1	TRBD1	TRBJ1-2	CSVGASGYRGTRGGYTF	TGCAGCGTTGGGGCCAGTGGTTACAGGGGGACTCGCGGTGGCTACACCTTC
-	TRBV29-1	-	TRBJ1-1	CSVEGDRYTEAFF	TGCAGCGTTGAAGGCGACAGATACACTGAAGCTTTCTTT
-	TRBV19	TRBD1	TRBJ2-5	CASSTPGGTGGTQYF	TGTGCCAGTAGCACACCAGGGGGTACCGGCGGGACCCAGTACTTC
-	TRBV11-2	TRBD1	TRBJ1-2	CASSLAGQGGPYGYTF	TGTGCCAGCAGCTTAGCAGGACAGGGAGGCCCCTATGGCTACACCTTC
-	TRBV18	TRBD1	TRBJ2-1	CASSPPKGQGAVLVSDEQFF	TGTGCCAGCTCACCTCCTAAGGGACAGGGGGCGGTTTTAGTTTCCGATGAGCAGTTCTTC
-	TRBV5-6	TRBD1	TRBJ1-1	CASKYRGRTEAFF	TGTGCCAGCAAATACAGGGGGCGGACTGAAGCTTTCTTT
-	TRBV19	TRBD2	TRBJ2-1	CASSSLAGGTGEQFF	TGTGCCAGTAGTTCGTTAGCGGGGGGGACCGGTGAGCAGTTCTTC
-	TRBV24-1	-	TRBJ2-1	CATSGPRDNEQFF	TGTGCCACCAGTGGCCCACGGGACAATGAGCAGTTCTTC